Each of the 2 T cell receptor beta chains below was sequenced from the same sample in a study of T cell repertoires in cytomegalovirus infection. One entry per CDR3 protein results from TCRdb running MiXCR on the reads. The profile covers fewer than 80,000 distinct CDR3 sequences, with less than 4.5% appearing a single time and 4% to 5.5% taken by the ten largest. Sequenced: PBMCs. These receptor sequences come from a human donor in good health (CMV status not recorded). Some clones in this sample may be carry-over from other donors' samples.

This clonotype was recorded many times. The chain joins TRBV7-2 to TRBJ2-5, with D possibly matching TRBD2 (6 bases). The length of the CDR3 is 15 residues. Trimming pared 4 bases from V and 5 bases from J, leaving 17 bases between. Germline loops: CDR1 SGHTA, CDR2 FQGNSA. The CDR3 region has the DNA TGTGCCAGCAGCTCTCGAGGAGGGGTGCAGGAGACCCAGTACTTC. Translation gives CASSSRGGVQETQYF.

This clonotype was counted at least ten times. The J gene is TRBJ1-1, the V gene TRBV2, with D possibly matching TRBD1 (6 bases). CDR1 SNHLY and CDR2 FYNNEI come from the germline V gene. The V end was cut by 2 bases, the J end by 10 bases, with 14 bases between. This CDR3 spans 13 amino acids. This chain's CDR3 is CASSELRQVVAFF. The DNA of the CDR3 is TGTGCCAGCAGTGAACTACGACAGGTCGTAGCTTTCTTT.